This note documents a single T cell receptor (beta chain) sequence. Its antigen is unidentified. The same CDR3 arises from other DNA sequences in this sample as well. This record belongs to a study of a mutant IDH1 vaccine in newly diagnosed glioma. Study at large: Prior therapy was radiotherapy, temozolomide, or both; most received both.

Time point: week 11, during vaccination. Alongside topical imiquimod, each dose of vaccine comprised 300 ug of mutant IDH1 20-mer peptide. The CDR3 is made up of 17 amino acids. Germline trimming cut 0 bases from V and 3 bases from J; bases unmatched to any gene: 10. Germline V gene sequence: CDR1 GTSNPN, CDR2 SVGIG (reference sequence). Method: immunoSEQ multiplex PCR; TCRdb's copy keeps in-frame clones and lacks some. The sample contains about 52,000 clones, more than 85% of which appear only once. Sequences were derived from PBMCs, sampled from a glioma patient whose treatment included an IDH1 peptide vaccine. This chain connects TRBV30 to TRBJ1-5; 8 bases line up with TRBD1. The TCR originated in a man in his fifties with glioma. This CDR3 is CAWSVGTGVGANQPQHF. CDR3 DNA: TGTGCCTGGAGTGTAGGGACAGGAGTGGGGGCCAATCAGCCCCAGCATTTT.